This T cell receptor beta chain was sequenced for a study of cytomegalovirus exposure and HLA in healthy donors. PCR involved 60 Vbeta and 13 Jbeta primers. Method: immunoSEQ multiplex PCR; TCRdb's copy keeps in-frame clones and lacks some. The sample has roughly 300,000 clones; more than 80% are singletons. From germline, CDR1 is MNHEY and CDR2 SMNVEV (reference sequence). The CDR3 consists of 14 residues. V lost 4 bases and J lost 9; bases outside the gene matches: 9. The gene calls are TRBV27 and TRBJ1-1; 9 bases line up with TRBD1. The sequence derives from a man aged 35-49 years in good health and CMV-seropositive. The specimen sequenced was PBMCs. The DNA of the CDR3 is TGTGCCAGCAGTTCTTTACAGGGGGCTGCAAAAGCTTTCTTT. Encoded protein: CASSSLQGAAKAFF.